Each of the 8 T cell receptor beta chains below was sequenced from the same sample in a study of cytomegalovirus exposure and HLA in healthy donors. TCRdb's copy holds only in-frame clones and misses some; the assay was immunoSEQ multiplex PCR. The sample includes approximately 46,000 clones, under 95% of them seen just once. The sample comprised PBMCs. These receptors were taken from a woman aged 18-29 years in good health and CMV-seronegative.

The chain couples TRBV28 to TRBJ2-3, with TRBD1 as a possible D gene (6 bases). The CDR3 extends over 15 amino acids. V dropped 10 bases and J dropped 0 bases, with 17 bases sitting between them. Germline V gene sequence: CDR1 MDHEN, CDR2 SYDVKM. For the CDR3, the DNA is TGTGCCACCGCGACAGGCAGCCTCAGCACAGATACGCAGTATTTT. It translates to CATATGSLSTDTQYF.

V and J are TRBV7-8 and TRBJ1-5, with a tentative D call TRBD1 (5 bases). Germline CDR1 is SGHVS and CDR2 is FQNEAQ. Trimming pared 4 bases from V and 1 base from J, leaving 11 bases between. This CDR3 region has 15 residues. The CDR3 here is CASSYTGDSNQPQHF. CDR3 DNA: TGTGCCAGCAGCTATACGGGGGACAGCAATCAGCCCCAGCATTTT.

The DNA for the CDR3 is TGTGCCAGCAGTTTTGACAGGTTTGGGACCCAGTACTTC. It translates to CASSFDRFGTQYF. The chain uses TRBV27 and TRBJ2-5; TRBD1 might be the D (6 bases). The CDR3 is 13 amino acids. Looked up from germline, CDR1 is MNHEY and CDR2 is SMNVEV (reference sequence). V was trimmed by 3 bases and J by 7 bases, leaving 12 bases between them.

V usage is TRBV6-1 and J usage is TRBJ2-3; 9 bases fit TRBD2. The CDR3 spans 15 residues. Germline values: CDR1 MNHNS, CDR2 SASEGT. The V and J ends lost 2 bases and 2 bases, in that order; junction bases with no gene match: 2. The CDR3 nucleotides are TGTGCCAGCAGTGAAATAGCGGGAGACACAGATACGCAGTATTTT. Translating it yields CASSEIAGDTDTQYF.

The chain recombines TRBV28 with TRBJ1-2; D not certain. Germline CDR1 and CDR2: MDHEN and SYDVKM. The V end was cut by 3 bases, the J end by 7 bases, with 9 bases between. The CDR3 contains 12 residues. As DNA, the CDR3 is TGTGCCAGCAGTTTGGCCTCGCTTGGCTACACCTTC. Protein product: CASSLASLGYTF.

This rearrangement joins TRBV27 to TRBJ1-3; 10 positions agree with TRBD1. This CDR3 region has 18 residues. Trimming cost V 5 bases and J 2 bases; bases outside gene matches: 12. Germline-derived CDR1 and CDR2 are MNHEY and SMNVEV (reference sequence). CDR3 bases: TGTGCCAGCAGTGGCCGGGACAGGGGCGGTGTGGCTGGAAACACCATATATTTT. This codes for CASSGRDRGGVAGNTIYF.

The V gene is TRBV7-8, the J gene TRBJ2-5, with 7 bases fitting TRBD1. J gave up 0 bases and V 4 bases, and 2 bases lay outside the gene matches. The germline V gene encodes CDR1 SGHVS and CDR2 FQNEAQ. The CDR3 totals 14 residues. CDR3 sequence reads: CASSSQGHQETQYF. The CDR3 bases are TGTGCCAGCAGCTCACAGGGGCACCAAGAGACCCAGTACTTC. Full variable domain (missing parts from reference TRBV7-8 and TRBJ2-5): GAGVSQSPRYKVAKRGQDVALRCDPISGHVSLFWYQQALGQGPEFLTYFQNEAQLDKSGLPSDRFFAERPEGSVSTLKIQRTQQEDSAVYLCASSSQGHQETQYFGPGTRLLVL.

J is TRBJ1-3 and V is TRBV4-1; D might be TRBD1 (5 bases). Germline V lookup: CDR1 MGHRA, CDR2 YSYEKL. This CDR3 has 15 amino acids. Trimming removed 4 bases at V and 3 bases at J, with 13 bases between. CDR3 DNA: TGCGCCAGCAGCCTTTCGACAGCGATTGGAAACACCATATATTTT. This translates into CASSLSTAIGNTIYF.